This T cell receptor beta chain derives from a study of blood T cells in healthy people across ages. General observations from the study: Estimated diversity across one million T cells was deemed an underestimate.

The V end lost 3 bases, the J end lost 1 base, and 5 bases lay between the germline ends. Germline lookup yields CDR1 SGHRS and CDR2 YFSETQ. The CDR3 spans 12 residues. This clonotype was picked up many times. Its antigen is still unknown. A second about 7 to 11 cycle PCR used barcoded and J-beta primers. TCRdb independently ran MiXCR on the 5' RACE reads; one entry per CDR3 protein. The sample contains 750,000 to 850,000 distinct CDR3 sequences, roughly 25% of which appear only once. This sample was shared with a second study, whose subject was T cells of mothers and their children. That study adds: Study donors consisted of a few healthy Caucasian mothers and their six children.

Sequencing input: blood. This receptor was identified in a boy aged 5-17 years in good health. V gene TRBV5-1 combines with J gene TRBJ2-7; D is ambiguous. The CDR3 here is CASSWDSYEQYF. Here the CDR3 DNA reads TGCGCCAGCAGCTGGGATTCCTACGAGCAGTACTTC.